What follows are 25 T cell receptor beta chains derived from one specimen sequenced in a study of shared clonotypes between healthy human individuals. Method: immunoSEQ multiplex PCR; TCRdb's copy keeps in-frame clones and lacks some. The sample lists some 2.3 million clones, roughly 93% occurring once. Sequenced input: naive CD4+ T cells from PBMCs. The subset denotes: CD45RA+ positively selected. The receptors derive from a man aged 18 to 35 in good health. Some clones in this sample may be carry-over from other donors' samples.

The CDR3 sequence is CASSPVGTGAEQYF. CDR3 sequence (DNA): TGTGCCAGTAGTCCCGTGGGGACAGGGGCCGAGCAGTACTTC. The rearrangement uses TRBV19 and TRBJ2-7, with TRBD1 matching 10 bases. The CDR3 runs to 14 residues. With 5 bases clipped from V and 6 bases from J, the junction kept 7 bases outside the gene matches. Germline CDR1 LNHDA, CDR2 SQIVND (reference sequence).

Worth noting for this clone: The same CDR3 also results from other DNA sequences found in this sample. The CDR3 DNA is TGTGCCAGCAGCCCCAGGGGGAGGAACACTGAAGCTTTCTTT. Protein: CASSPRGRNTEAFF. This chain joins TRBV7-9 and TRBJ1-1, with TRBD1 matching over 7 bases. J was trimmed by 1 base and V by 5 bases; bases with no gene match: 4. Germline CDR1 is SEHNR and CDR2 is FQNEAQ (reference sequence). The CDR3 is 14 residues long.

As to this clone: Additional DNA sequences in this sample encode the identical CDR3. The V gene is TRBV19, the J gene TRBJ1-1; D remains ambiguous. V shed 1 base and J shed 0 bases, with 6 bases lying between them. The CDR3 extends over 14 amino acids. CDR1 LNHDA and CDR2 SQIVND come from the germline V gene (reference sequence). CDR3 loop: CASSIGTVNTEAFF. The CDR3 bases are TGTGCCAGTAGTATAGGGACCGTGAACACTGAAGCTTTCTTT.

The genes are TRBV6-1 and TRBJ1-4; D remains unclear. Trimming cost V 10 bases and J 3 bases, with 15 bases left between them. This CDR3 comprises 14 residues. Germline V CDR1 and CDR2: MNHNS, SASEGT. The CDR3 reads CANGVQLANEKLFF. Here the CDR3 DNA reads TGTGCCAACGGGGTACAGTTAGCTAATGAAAAACTGTTTTTT.

The chain joins TRBV13 to TRBJ2-3, with 12 positions matching TRBD2. The CDR3 sequence is 16 residues long. Germline CDR1 reads PRHDT; CDR2 reads FYEKMQ (reference sequence). V lost 2 bases and J lost 6; bases outside the gene matches: 6. The CDR3 protein is CASSLRLAGAPDTQYF. DNA for the CDR3: TGTGCCAGCAGCTTAAGACTAGCGGGAGCCCCCGATACGCAGTATTTT.

The chain employs TRBV12-5 and TRBJ2-3; weak D call: TRBD1 (6 bases). The V end lost 7 bases, the J end lost 6 bases, and 23 bases lay between the germline ends. CDR3 length: 16 amino acids. Germline CDR1 is LGHNT and CDR2 is FRNRAP. As DNA, the CDR3 is TGTGCTAGTGCCCTGGGGGCATCTAAGGGGGTCGATACGCAGTATTTT. Translation: CASALGASKGVDTQYF.

The rearrangement uses TRBV2 and TRBJ1-2, with a tentative D call TRBD1 (5 bases). Germline V gives CDR1 SNHLY, CDR2 FYNNEI. V lost 1 base to trimming and J lost 9 bases, with 15 bases between them. The CDR3 contains 14 residues. The CDR3 region has the DNA TGTGCCAGCAGTGAAGAGATCCGGGACGGACGCTACACCTTC. Encoded protein: CASSEEIRDGRYTF.

The gene calls are TRBV13 and TRBJ2-1; D gene unclear. Trimming pared 5 bases from V and 3 bases from J, leaving 14 bases between. CDR1 is PRHDT and CDR2 is FYEKMQ in the germline V gene (reference sequence). This CDR3 has 15 amino acids. This CDR3 is CASSARAAVYNEQFF. The CDR3 DNA is TGTGCCAGCAGCGCCCGCGCGGCGGTCTACAATGAGCAGTTCTTC.

The chain is built from TRBV11-1 and TRBJ2-1, with no clear D. There are 16 residues in the CDR3. V lost 4 bases and J 2 bases, leaving 15 bases between the germline ends. Germline V gene sequence: CDR1 SGHAT, CDR2 FQDESV (reference sequence). Written as DNA, the CDR3 is TGTGCCAGCAGCTACCATCGAAGGGTAGCCTACAATGAGCAGTTCTTC. Translating gives CASSYHRRVAYNEQFF.

The chain has TRBV7-9 and TRBJ2-1; 10 bases are shared with TRBD1. The length of the CDR3 is 16 residues. Germline V gives CDR1 SEHNR, CDR2 FQNEAQ (reference sequence). Trimming removed 4 bases from V and 6 bases from J; junction bases left unmatched: 9. CDR3 in amino acids: CASSSPDRGPVNEQFF. DNA for the CDR3: TGTGCCAGCAGCTCGCCTGACAGGGGGCCGGTCAATGAGCAGTTCTTC.

Comments on this clone: Other DNA sequences from this sample encode an identical CDR3 as well. This chain links TRBV7-2 with TRBJ2-7, with D hard to call. CDR3 length: 12 residues. Germline V lookup: CDR1 SGHTA, CDR2 FQGNSA. V lost 1 base and J 3 bases, leaving 4 bases between the germline ends. CDR3 DNA sequence: TGTGCCAGCAGCTTAGTCAGCTACGAGCAGTACTTC. Residues: CASSLVSYEQYF.

Written as DNA, the CDR3 is TGCGCCAGCAGCTTGGCGACAGGGAATTCCAAAAACATTCAGTACTTC. Amino acid sequence: CASSLATGNSKNIQYF. The J gene is TRBJ2-4, the V gene TRBV5-1, with 7 bases aligning to TRBD1. Germline-derived CDR1 and CDR2 are SGHRS and YFSETQ. V gave up 0 bases and J gave up 2 bases; unmatched junction bases: 5. The CDR3 loop spans 16 amino acids.

The chain couples TRBV20-1 to TRBJ2-7; D is possibly TRBD2 (5 bases). Trimming cost V 3 bases and J 7 bases, with 7 bases left between them. The CDR3 has 10 residues. Looked up from germline, CDR1 is DFQATT and CDR2 is SNEGSKA (reference sequence). The CDR3: CSARTGEQYF. Here the CDR3 DNA reads TGCAGTGCTAGGACGGGGGAGCAGTACTTC.

In its sample, this clone was seen once. The chain has TRBV29-1 and TRBJ1-3; no reliable D call. Germline-derived CDR1 and CDR2 are SQVTM and ANQGSEA. The CDR3 is made up of 14 amino acids. V lost 1 base, J lost 1 base, and 8 bases lay in between. The DNA of the CDR3 is TGCAGCGTTGAAGTAGGTACGTCTGGAAACACCATATATTTT. Translating gives CSVEVGTSGNTIYF.

The chain carries TRBV2 and TRBJ2-7; D is unclear. The V gene lost 4 bases and the J gene lost 4 bases, with 20 bases spanning the gap. The CDR3 extends over 16 amino acids. Germline V gives CDR1 SNHLY, CDR2 FYNNEI. CDR3 nucleotide sequence: TGTGCCAGCAGTGGTCAATCGAGACGTGCTGTTTACGAGCAGTACTTC. This codes for CASSGQSRRAVYEQYF. The whole variable domain, remainder taken from reference TRBV2 and TRBJ2-7, is EPEVTQTPSHQVTQMGQEVILRCVPISNHLYFYWYRQILGQKVEFLVSFYNNEISEKSEIFDDQFSVERPDGSNFTLKIRSTKLEDSAMYFCASSGQSRRAVYEQYFGPGTRLTVT.

To note about this clone: Other DNA sequences within the sample encode an identical CDR3. The chain recombines TRBV28 with TRBJ2-7; TRBD1 agrees at 10 bases. The length of the CDR3 is 13 residues. Germline V CDR1 and CDR2: MDHEN, SYDVKM. Trimming took 3 bases from V and 6 from J; bases not matched to a gene: 2. The CDR3 nucleotides are TGTGCCAGCAGTTTGAGGGACAGGGGCGAGCAGTACTTC. It yields the protein CASSLRDRGEQYF.

The genes are TRBV19 and TRBJ1-4; D unresolved. Germline V lookup: CDR1 LNHDA, CDR2 SQIVND (reference sequence). Between the trimmed V and J ends, which lost 3 bases and 8 bases, there was a span of 16 bases. This CDR3 contains 15 residues. The CDR3 here is CASSIVELGDEKLFF. CDR3 in DNA: TGTGCCAGTAGTATCGTAGAGTTGGGTGACGAAAAACTGTTTTTT.

A note on this clone: In the same sample, other DNA sequences code for this CDR3. This rearrangement joins TRBV6-1 to TRBJ2-7; D is perhaps TRBD1 (5 bases). The ends were cut back, 5 bases at V and 4 bases at J, with 15 bases in the middle. The CDR3 has 14 amino acids. Germline CDR1 and CDR2: MNHNS and SASEGT. The CDR3: CASSTTGTGYEQYF. The CDR3 bases are TGTGCCAGCAGTACTACAGGTACTGGGTACGAGCAGTACTTC.

V and J are TRBV19 and TRBJ1-1; D uncertain. Trimming removed 3 bases at V and 3 bases at J, with 8 bases between. The CDR3 length is 13 residues. Germline CDR1 and CDR2: LNHDA and SQIVND (reference sequence). The CDR3: CASSIGRYTEAFF. DNA of the CDR3: TGTGCCAGTAGTATTGGTCGTTACACTGAAGCTTTCTTT. Drawing the rest from reference TRBV19 and TRBJ1-1, the complete variable domain is DGGITQSPKYLFRKEGQNVTLSCEQNLNHDAMYWYRQDPGQGLRLIYYSQIVNDFQKGDIAEGYSVSREKKESFPLTVTSAQKNPTAFYLCASSIGRYTEAFFGQGTRLTVV.

V gene TRBV27 combines with J gene TRBJ1-6, with D hard to call. The length of the CDR3 is 13 residues. Germline V gene sequence: CDR1 MNHEY, CDR2 SMNVEV (reference sequence). Trimming cost V 5 bases and J 8 bases, with 10 bases left between them. This chain's CDR3 is CASSLTLYSPLHF. The DNA for the CDR3 is TGTGCCAGCAGTCTAACTCTTTATTCACCCCTCCACTTT.

The chain recombines TRBV6-5 with TRBJ2-7, with D maybe TRBD1 (5 bases). The ends were cut back, 2 bases at V and 3 bases at J, with 8 bases in the middle. This CDR3 contains 13 residues. Germline CDR1 is MNHEY and CDR2 is SVGAGI. The CDR3 is CASSYTDNYEQYF. For the CDR3, the DNA is TGTGCCAGCAGTTACACGGACAACTACGAGCAGTACTTC.

About this clone: The sample has other DNA sequences that encode this CDR3 too. The gene calls are TRBV6-6 and TRBJ2-5; a weak D match, TRBD1 (6 bases). Trimming took off 5 bases at V and 0 bases at J, with 10 bases between the two ends. This CDR3 region has 14 residues. Germline V CDR1 and CDR2: MNHNY, SVGAGI (reference sequence). CDR3 in amino acids: CASSLQGYQETQYF. As DNA, the CDR3 is TGTGCCAGCAGTCTGCAGGGGTACCAAGAGACCCAGTACTTC.

The J gene is TRBJ2-7, the V gene TRBV2; the D gene is possibly TRBD2 (5 bases). This CDR3 comprises 12 residues. The V gene lost 10 bases and the J gene lost 2 bases, with 12 bases spanning the gap. CDR1 and CDR2 from the germline V gene are SNHLY and FYNNEI. The DNA for the CDR3 is TGTGCCACACGGACTCTCACCTACGAGCAGTACTTC. It yields the protein CATRTLTYEQYF.

The V call is TRBV7-9, the J call TRBJ2-7; a weak D match, TRBD1 (5 bases). The CDR3 is 18 residues long. CDR1 is SEHNR, CDR2 FQNEAQ, per germline (reference sequence). With 0 bases removed from V and 0 bases from J, the gap between germline ends came to 18 bases. CDR3: CASSLASLQTAFSYEQYF. The CDR3 bases are TGTGCCAGCAGCTTAGCGTCTTTACAGACAGCCTTCTCCTACGAGCAGTACTTC.

This clone was picked up one time. The same CDR3 can be traced to other DNA sequences in this sample. The CDR3: CASSVEPRGTEAFF. The CDR3 coding sequence is TGTGCCAGCAGCGTAGAGCCACGGGGCACTGAAGCTTTCTTT. The chain uses TRBV9 and TRBJ1-1; D remains unclear. V dropped 0 bases and J dropped 4 bases, with 10 bases sitting between them. Germline V gene data show CDR1 as SGDLS and CDR2 as YYNGEE. This CDR3 has 14 amino acids. The full variable domain, its missing parts supplied by reference TRBV9 and TRBJ1-1, is DSGVTQTPKHLITATGQRVTLRCSPRSGDLSVYWYQQSLDQGLQFLIQYYNGEERAKGNILERFSAQQFPDLHSELNLSSLELGDSALYFCASSVEPRGTEAFFGQGTRLTVV.